This entry features one TCR beta chain sequence. Participant ages covered about 18 to 90 years across about 25 US areas. This sample stems from a study of blood T cell repertoires in COVID-19. Whole-study context: The United States, Italy and Spain were the sources of the acute and convalescent COVID-19 samples.

Assay: immunoSEQ multiplex PCR; the TCRdb copy retains only in-frame clones and omits some. The table includes approximately 220,000 clones, around 81% detected once. The length of the CDR3 is 18 residues. V was clipped by 2 bases and J by 2 bases; unmatched bases: 9. Germline lookup yields CDR1 SGHTA and CDR2 FQGNSA. The chain recombines TRBV7-2 with TRBJ2-1; 10 nucleotides agree with TRBD2. This receptor was obtained from a woman aged 40 to 49 with acute COVID-19. What was sequenced was PBMCs or T cells enriched from blood (not recorded which). This CDR3 reads CASSLIRSGGAPYNEQFF. The DNA for the CDR3 is TGTGCCAGCAGCTTAATAAGGAGCGGGGGGGCCCCCTACAATGAGCAGTTCTTC.